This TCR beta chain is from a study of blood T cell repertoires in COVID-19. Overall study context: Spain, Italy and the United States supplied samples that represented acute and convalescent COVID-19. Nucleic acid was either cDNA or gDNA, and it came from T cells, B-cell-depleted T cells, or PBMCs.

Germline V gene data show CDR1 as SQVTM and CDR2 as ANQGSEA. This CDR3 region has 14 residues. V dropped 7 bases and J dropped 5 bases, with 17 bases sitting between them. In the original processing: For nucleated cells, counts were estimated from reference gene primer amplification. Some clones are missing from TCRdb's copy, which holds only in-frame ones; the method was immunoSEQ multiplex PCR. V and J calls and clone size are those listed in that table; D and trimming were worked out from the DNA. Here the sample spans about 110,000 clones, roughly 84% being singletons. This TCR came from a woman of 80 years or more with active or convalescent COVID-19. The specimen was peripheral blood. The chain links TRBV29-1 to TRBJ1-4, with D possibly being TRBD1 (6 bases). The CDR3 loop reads CSALWGQRNEKLFF. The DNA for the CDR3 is TGCAGCGCCCTTTGGGGGCAAAGGAATGAAAAACTGTTTTTT. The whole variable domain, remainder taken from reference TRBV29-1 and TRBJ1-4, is SAVISQKPSRDICQRGTSLTIQCQVDSQVTMMFWYRQQPGQSLTLIATANQGSEATYESGFVIDKFPISRPNLTFSTLTVSNMSPEDSSIYLCSALWGQRNEKLFFGSGTQLSVL.